This T cell receptor beta chain comes out of a study of CD8 T cells in Susac syndrome. The CDR3 is 12 amino acids. Germline V gene sequence: CDR1 LNHDA, CDR2 SQIVND (reference sequence). The trim removed 9 bases at V and 9 bases at J, leaving 5 bases unmatched. TEMRA cells were FACS-enriched, unlike CD8+ and CD4+ T cells, which were negatively isolated. The authors reverse transcribed roughly 0.5 to 1 ug RNA with random hexamers. MiXCR was run by TCRdb on the immunoSEQ multiplex PCR reads, yielding one entry per CDR3 protein. The sample contains under 200,000 distinct CDR3 sequences, over 75% of which appear only once.

This clonotype was sampled from a human donor with Susac syndrome. J is TRBJ1-6 and V is TRBV19; TRBD1 agrees at 7 bases. Sequenced material: CD4+ T cells from PBMCs. As DNA, the CDR3 is TGTGCCAGCCGGGACAGAGTTTCACCCCTCCACTTT. Encoded protein: CASRDRVSPLHF.